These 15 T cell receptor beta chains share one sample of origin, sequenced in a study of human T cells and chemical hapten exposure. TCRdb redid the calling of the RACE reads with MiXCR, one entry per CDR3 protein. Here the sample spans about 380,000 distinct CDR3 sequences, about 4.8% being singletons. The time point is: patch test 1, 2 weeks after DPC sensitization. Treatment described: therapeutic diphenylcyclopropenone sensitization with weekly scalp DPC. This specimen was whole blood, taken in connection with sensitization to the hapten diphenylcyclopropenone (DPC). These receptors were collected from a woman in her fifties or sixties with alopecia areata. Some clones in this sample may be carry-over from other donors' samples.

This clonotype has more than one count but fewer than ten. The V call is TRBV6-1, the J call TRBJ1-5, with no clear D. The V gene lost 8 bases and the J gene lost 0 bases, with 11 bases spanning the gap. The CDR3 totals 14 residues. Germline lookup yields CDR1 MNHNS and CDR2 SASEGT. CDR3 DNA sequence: TGTGCCAGCCATACAATACATAGCAATCAGCCCCAGCATTTT. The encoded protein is CASHTIHSNQPQHF.

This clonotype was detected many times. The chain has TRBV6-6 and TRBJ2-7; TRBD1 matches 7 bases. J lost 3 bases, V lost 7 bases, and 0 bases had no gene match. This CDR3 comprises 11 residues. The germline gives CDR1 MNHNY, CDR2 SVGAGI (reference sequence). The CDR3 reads CASTGGYEQYF. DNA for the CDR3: TGTGCCAGCACAGGGGGCTACGAGCAGTACTTC.

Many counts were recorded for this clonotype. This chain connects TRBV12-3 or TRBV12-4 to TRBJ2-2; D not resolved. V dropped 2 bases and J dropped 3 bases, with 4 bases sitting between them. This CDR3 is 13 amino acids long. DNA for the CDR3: TGTGCCAGCAGTTTAAAGTACACCGGGGAGCTGTTTTTT. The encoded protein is CASSLKYTGELFF.

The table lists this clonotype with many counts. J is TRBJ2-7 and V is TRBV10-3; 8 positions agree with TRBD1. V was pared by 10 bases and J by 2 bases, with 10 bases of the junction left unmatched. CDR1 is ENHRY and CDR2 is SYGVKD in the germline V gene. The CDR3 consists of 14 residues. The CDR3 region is CATHPGQGPYEQYF. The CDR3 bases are TGTGCCACGCACCCCGGACAGGGACCCTACGAGCAGTACTTC.

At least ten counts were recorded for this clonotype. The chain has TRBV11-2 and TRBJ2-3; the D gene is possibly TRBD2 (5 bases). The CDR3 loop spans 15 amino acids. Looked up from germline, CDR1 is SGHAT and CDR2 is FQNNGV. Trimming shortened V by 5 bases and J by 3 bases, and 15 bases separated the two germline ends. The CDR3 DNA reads TGTGCCAGCAGCCCAAAGAGGGAACGGACAGATACGCAGTATTTT. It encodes CASSPKRERTDTQYF.

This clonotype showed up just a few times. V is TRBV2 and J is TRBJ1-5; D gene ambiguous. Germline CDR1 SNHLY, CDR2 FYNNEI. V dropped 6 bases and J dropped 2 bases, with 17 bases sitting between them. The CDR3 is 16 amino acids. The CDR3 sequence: CASSPVAELGNQPQHF. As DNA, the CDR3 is TGTGCCAGCAGCCCCGTGGCGGAGCTAGGCAATCAGCCCCAGCATTTT.

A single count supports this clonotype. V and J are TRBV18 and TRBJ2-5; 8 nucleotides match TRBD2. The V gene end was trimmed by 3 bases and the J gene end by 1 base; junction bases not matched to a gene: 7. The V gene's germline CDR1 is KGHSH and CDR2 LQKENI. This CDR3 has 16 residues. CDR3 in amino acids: CASSPGIAGLQETQYF. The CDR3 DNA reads TGTGCCAGCTCACCGGGAATAGCGGGACTCCAAGAGACCCAGTACTTC.

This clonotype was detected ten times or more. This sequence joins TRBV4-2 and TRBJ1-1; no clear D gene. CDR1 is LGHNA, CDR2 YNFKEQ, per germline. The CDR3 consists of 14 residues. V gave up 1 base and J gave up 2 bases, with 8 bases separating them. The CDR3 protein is CASSQGHLNTEAFF. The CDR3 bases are TGTGCCAGCAGCCAAGGGCACCTAAACACTGAAGCTTTCTTT.

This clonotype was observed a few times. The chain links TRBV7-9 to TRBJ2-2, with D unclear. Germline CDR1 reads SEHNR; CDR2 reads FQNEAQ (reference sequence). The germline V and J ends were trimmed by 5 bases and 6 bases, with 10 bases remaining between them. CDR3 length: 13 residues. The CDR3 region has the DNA TGTGCCAGCAGCCCGGCTGCCTCCGGGGAGCTGTTTTTT. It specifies CASSPAASGELFF.

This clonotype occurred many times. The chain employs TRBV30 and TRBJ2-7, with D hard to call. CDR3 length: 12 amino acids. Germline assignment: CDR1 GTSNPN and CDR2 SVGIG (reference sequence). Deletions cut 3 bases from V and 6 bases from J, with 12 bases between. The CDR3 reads CAWSPQPGEQYF. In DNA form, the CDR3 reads TGTGCCTGGAGCCCCCAACCTGGCGAGCAGTACTTC.

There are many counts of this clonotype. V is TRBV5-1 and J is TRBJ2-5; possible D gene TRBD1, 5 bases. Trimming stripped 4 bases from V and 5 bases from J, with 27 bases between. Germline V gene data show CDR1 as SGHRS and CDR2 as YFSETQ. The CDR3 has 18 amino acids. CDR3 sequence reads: CASSRGAVLGQSEETQYF. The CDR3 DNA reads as TGCGCCAGCAGCCGCGGCGCGGTTCTGGGGCAATCGGAGGAGACCCAGTACTTC.

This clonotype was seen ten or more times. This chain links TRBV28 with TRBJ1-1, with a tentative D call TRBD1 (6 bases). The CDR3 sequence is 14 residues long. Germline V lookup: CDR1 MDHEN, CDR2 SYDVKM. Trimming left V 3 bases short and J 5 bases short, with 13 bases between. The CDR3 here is CASSFAGGRTEAFF. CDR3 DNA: TGTGCCAGCAGTTTCGCGGGGGGCAGGACTGAAGCTTTCTTT.

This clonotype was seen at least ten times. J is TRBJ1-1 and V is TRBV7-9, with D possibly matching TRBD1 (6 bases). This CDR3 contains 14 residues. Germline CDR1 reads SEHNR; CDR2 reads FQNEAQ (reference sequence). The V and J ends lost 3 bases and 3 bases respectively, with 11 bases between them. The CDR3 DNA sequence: TGTGCCAGCAGCTTTGGGGGCGGGTACACTGAAGCTTTCTTT. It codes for CASSFGGGYTEAFF. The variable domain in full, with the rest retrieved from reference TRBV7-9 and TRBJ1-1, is DTGVSQNPRHKITKRGQNVTFRCDPISEHNRLYWYRQTLGQGPEFLTYFQNEAQLEKSRLLSDRFSAERPKGSFSTLEIQRTEQGDSAMYLCASSFGGGYTEAFFGQGTRLTVV.

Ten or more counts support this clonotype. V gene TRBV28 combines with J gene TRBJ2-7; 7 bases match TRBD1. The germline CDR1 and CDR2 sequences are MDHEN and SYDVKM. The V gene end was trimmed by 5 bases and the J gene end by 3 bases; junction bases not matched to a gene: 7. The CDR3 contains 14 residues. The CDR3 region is CASSPSDRFYEQYF. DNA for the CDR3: TGTGCCAGCAGTCCCTCGGACAGGTTCTACGAGCAGTACTTC.

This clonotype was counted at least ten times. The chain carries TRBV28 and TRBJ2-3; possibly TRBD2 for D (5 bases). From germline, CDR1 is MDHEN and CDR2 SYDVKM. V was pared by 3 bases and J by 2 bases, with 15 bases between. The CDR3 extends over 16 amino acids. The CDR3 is CASSFRELSPTDTQYF. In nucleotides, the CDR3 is TGTGCCAGCAGTTTTAGGGAGTTAAGTCCCACAGATACGCAGTATTTT.